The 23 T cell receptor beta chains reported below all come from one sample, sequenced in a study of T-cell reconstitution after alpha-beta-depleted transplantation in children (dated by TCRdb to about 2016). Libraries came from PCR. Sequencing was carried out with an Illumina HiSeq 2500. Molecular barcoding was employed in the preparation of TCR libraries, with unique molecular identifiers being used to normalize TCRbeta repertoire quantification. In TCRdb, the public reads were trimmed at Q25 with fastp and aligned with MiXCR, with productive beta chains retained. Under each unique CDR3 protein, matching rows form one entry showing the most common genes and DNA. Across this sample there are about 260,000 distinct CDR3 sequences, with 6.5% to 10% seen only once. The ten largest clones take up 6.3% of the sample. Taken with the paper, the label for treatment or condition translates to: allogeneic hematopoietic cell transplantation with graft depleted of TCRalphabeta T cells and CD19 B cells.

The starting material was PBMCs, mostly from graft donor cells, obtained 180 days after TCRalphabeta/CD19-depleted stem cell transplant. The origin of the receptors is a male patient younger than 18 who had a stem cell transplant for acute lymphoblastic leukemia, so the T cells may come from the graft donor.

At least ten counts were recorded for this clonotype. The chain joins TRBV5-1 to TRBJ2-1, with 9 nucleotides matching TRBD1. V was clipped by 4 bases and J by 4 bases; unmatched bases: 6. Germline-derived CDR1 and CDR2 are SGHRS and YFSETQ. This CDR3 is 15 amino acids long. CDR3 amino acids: CASSPWGQGYNEQFF. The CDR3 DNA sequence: TGCGCCAGCAGCCCGTGGGGACAGGGATACAATGAGCAGTTCTTC.

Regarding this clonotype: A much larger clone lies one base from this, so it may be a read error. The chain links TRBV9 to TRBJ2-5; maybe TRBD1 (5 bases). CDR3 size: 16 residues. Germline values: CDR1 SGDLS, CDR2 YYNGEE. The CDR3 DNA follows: TGTGCCAGCATCGTACTCCAGGGAAGCCTCCAAGAGACCCAGTACTTC. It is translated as CASIVLQGSLQETQYF.

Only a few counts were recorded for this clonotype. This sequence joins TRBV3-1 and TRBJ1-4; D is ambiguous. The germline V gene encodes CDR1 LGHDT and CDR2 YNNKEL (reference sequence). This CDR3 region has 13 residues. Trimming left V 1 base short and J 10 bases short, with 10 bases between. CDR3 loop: CASSQVSRGKLFF. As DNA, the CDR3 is TGTGCCAGCAGCCAAGTATCACGGGGAAAACTGTTTTTT.

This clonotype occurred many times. The CDR3 DNA is TGCGCCAGCAGCTGGAATTCTATGACCCAGTACTTC. The encoded protein is CASSWNSMTQYF. This chain links TRBV5-1 with TRBJ2-5; no firm D call. Deletions cut 3 bases from V and 7 bases from J, with 10 bases between. There are 12 residues in the CDR3. The germline V gene encodes CDR1 SGHRS and CDR2 YFSETQ.

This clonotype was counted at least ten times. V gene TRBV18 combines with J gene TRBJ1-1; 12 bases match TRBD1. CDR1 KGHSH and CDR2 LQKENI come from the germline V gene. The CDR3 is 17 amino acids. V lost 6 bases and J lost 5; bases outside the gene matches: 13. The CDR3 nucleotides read TGTGCCAGCTCCGGGACAGGGGGCAAGGGAGGATCGACTGAAGCTTTCTTT. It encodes CASSGTGGKGGSTEAFF.

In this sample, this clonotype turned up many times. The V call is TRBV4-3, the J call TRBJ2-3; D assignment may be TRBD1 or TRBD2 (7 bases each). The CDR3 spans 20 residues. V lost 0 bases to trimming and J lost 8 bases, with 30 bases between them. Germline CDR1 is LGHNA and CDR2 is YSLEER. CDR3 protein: CASSQDVLGGTAPRMGTQYF. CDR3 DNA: TGCGCCAGCAGCCAAGATGTCCTCGGGGGGACAGCCCCCCGTATGGGTACGCAGTATTTT.

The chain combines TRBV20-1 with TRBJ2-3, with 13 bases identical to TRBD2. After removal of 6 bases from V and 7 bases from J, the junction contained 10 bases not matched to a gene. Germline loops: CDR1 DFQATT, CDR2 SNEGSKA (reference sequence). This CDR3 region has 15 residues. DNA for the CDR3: TGCAGTGCGCCCAAACTAGCGGGAGGGCCCAATACGCAGTATTTT. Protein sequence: CSAPKLAGGPNTQYF.

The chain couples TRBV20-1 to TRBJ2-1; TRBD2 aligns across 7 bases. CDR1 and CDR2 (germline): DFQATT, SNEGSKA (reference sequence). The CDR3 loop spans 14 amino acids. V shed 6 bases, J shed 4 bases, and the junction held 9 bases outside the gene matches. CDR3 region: CSALIQAGYNEQFF. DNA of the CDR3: TGCAGTGCGTTGATACAAGCGGGATACAATGAGCAGTTCTTC.

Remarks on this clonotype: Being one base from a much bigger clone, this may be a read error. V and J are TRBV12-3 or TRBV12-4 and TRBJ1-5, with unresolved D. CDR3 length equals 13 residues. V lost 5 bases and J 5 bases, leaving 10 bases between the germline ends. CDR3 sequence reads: CASSPRVHQPQHF. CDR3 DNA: TGTGCCAGCAGTCCCCGGGTGCATCAGCCCCAGCATTTT.

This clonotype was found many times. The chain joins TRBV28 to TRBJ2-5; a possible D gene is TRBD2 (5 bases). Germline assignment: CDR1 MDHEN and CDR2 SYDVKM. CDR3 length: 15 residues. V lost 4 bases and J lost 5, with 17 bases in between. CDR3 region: CASSSPAEDGETQYF. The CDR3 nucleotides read TGTGCCAGCAGTTCCCCCGCGGAGGATGGGGAGACCCAGTACTTC.

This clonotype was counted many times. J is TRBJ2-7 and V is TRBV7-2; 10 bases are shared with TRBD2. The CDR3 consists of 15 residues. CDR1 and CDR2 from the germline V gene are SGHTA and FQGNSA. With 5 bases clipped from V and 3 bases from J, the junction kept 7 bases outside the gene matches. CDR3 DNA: TGTGCCAGCAGCCCTAGCGGGGGTCAACTCTACGAGCAGTACTTC. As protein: CASSPSGGQLYEQYF.

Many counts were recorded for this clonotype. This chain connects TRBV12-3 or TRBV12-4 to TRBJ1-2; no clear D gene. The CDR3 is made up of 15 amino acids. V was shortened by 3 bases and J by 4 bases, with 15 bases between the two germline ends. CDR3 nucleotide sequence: TGTGCCAGCAGTTTGTTTTGGGCCCGGGGCTATGGCTACACCTTC. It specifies CASSLFWARGYGYTF.

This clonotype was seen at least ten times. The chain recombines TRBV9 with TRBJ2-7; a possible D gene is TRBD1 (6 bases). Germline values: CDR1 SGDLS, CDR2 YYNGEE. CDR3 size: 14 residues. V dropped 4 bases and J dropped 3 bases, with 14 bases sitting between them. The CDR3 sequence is CASSSGQPNYEQYF. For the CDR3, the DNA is TGTGCCAGCAGCAGTGGACAGCCTAACTACGAGCAGTACTTC. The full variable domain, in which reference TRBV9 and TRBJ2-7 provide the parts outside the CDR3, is DSGVTQTPKHLITATGQRVTLRCSPRSGDLSVYWYQQSLDQGLQFLIQYYNGEERAKGNILERFSAQQFPDLHSELNLSSLELGDSALYFCASSSGQPNYEQYFGPGTRLTVT.

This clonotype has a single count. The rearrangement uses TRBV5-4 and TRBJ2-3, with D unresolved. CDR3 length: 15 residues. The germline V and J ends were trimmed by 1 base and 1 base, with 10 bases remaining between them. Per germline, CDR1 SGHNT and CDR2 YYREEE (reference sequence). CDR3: CASSLPRMGTDTQYF. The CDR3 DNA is TGTGCCAGCAGCTTGCCTAGGATGGGCACAGATACGCAGTATTTT.

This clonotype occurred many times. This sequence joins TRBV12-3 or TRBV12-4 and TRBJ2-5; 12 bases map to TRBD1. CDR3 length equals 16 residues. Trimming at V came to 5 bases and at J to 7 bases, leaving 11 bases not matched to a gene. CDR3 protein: CASSTRRDRGQGTQYF. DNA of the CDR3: TGTGCCAGCAGTACACGCCGGGACAGGGGGCAGGGGACCCAGTACTTC.

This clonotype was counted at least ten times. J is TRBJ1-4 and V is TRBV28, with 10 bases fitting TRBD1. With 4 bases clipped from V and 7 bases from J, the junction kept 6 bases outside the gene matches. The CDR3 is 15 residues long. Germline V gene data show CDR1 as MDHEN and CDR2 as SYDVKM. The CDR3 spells CASSSSGTGVEKLFF. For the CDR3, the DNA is TGTGCCAGCAGTTCCTCCGGGACAGGGGTTGAAAAACTGTTTTTT.

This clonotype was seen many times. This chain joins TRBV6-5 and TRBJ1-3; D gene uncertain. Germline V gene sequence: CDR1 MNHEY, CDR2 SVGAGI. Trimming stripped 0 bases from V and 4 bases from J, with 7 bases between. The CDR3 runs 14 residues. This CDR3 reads CASSYSGRGNTIYF. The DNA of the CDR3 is TGTGCCAGCAGTTACTCGGGTAGAGGAAACACCATATATTTT.

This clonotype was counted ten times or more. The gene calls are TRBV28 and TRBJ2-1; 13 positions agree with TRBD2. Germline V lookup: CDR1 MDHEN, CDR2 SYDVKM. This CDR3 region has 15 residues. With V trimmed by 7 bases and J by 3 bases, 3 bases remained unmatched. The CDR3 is CASMRLAGGYNEQFF. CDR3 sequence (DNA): TGTGCCAGCATGAGACTAGCGGGAGGCTACAATGAGCAGTTCTTC.

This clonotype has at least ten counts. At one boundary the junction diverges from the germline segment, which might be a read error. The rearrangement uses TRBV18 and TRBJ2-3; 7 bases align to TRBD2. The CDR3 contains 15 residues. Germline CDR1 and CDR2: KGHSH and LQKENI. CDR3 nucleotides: TGTGCCAGCTCCCCACTAGCGACTGTCACAGATACGCAGTATTTT. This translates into CASSPLATVTDTQYF.

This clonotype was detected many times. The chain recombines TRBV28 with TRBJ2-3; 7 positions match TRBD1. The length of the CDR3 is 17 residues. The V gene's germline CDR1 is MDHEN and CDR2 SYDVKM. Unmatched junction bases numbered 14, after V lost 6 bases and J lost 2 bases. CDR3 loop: CASSRYGQVKFTDTQYF. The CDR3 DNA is TGTGCCAGCAGCCGGTACGGACAGGTAAAATTCACAGATACGCAGTATTTT.

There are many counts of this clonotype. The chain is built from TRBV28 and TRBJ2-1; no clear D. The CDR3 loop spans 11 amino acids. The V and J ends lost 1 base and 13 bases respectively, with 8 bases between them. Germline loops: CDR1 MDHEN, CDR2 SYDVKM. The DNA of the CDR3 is TGTGCCAGCAGTTTATCTACCGGCCAGTTCTTC. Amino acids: CASSLSTGQFF.

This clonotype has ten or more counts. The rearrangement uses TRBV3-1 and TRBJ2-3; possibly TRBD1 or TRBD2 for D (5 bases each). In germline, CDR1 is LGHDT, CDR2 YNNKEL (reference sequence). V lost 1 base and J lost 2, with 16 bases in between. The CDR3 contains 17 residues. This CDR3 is CASSQVLQAGDTDTQYF. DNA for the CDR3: TGTGCCAGCAGCCAAGTATTACAGGCCGGGGACACAGATACGCAGTATTTT.

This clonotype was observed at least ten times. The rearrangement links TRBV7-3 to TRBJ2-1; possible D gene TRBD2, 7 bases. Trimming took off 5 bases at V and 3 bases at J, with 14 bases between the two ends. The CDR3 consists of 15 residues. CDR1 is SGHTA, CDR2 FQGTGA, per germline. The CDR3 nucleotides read TGTGCCAGCAGCCTCGGGGGGACATTCTACAATGAGCAGTTCTTC. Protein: CASSLGGTFYNEQFF.